This entry lists 14 T cell receptor beta chains sequenced from one sample in a study of blood T cells in healthy people across ages (dated by TCRdb to the mid-2010s). The library was obtained by 5' RACE. These reads were obtained on an Illumina HiSeq 2500. A second PCR of roughly 6 to 11 cycles was run with a J-beta primer mix and a sample-barcoded 5' primer. The public reads were run again by TCRdb, first through fastp at Q25 and then through MiXCR, and only productive beta chains were kept. Rows matching on CDR3 protein sequence are summarized as one entry with the most common DNA and genes. This sample is represented by fewer than 900,000 distinct CDR3 sequences; over 45% of them were singletons. The ten top clones hold around a third of the sample. Material: blood. These receptor sequences come from a woman aged 60-75 years in good health.

About this clonotype itself: Relative to the germline gene, one junction end is altered; a read error may explain this. The rearrangement joins TRBV7-9 to TRBJ2-3; the match to TRBD1 covers 7 bases. This CDR3 contains 15 residues. Germline V CDR1 and CDR2: SEHNR, FQNEAQ (reference sequence). CDR3 DNA: TGTGCCAGCAGTCCGTTACAGGGGCGCACGGATACGCAGTATTTT. Amino acids: CASSPLQGRTDTQYF.

This chain connects TRBV12-3 or TRBV12-4 to TRBJ2-7; D perhaps matches TRBD1 (5 bases). The CDR3 contains 16 residues. Between the trimmed V and J ends, which lost 5 bases and 0 bases, there was a span of 17 bases. CDR3 sequence: CASSQSRVWGSYEQYF. In DNA form, the CDR3 reads TGTGCCAGCAGTCAAAGCAGGGTTTGGGGCTCCTACGAGCAGTACTTC.

CDR3 nucleotides: TGTGCCAGCAGCGTAGACGGGACTCCAGATAATGAGCAGTACTTC. Translation gives CASSVDGTPDNEQYF. This rearrangement joins TRBV9 to TRBJ2-7, with D maybe TRBD2 (6 bases). CDR1 and CDR2 (germline): SGDLS, YYNGEE. The CDR3 loop spans 15 amino acids. With 0 bases removed from V and 7 bases from J, the gap between germline ends came to 17 bases.

The DNA of the CDR3 is TGCAGTGCTAGAGTTTCGGACAGCGGAGAAAAACTGTTTTTT. Translating gives CSARVSDSGEKLFF. The chain recombines TRBV20-1 with TRBJ1-4; possible D gene TRBD1, 6 bases. With 1 base removed from V and 8 bases from J, the gap between germline ends came to 14 bases. Germline values: CDR1 DFQATT, CDR2 SNEGSKA (reference sequence). This CDR3 has 14 residues.

This clonotype was seen more than once but under ten times. In DNA form, the CDR3 reads TGTGCCACCAGTGATTTTGGGCAGGGCCTTAACGAGCAGTTCTTC. Its translation: CATSDFGQGLNEQFF. The chain is built from TRBV24-1 and TRBJ2-1; a weak D match, TRBD1 (5 bases). Germline CDR1 is KGHDR and CDR2 is SFDVKD. Deletions cut 1 base from V and 10 bases from J, with 16 bases between. CDR3 length equals 15 residues.

The genes are TRBV20-1 and TRBJ2-7; D is possibly TRBD2 (5 bases). The CDR3 is made up of 13 amino acids. From germline, CDR1 is DFQATT and CDR2 SNEGSKA (reference sequence). The germline V and J ends were trimmed by 0 bases and 2 bases, with 8 bases remaining between them. This CDR3 reads CSARDAGAYEQYF. The CDR3 nucleotides read TGCAGTGCTAGAGATGCCGGGGCCTACGAGCAGTACTTC.

On this clonotype itself: The germline gene is not matched at one end of the junction; a read error may be the cause. The rearrangement uses TRBV7-9 and TRBJ2-5, with TRBD2 matching over 12 bases. Germline V gene data show CDR1 as SEHNR and CDR2 as FQNEAQ (reference sequence). CDR3 size: 13 residues. As DNA, the CDR3 is TGTGCCAGCAGCCTAGCGGGAGGGCAGACCCAGTACTTC. Translating gives CASSLAGGQTQYF.

The J gene is TRBJ2-5, the V gene TRBV20-1; D unresolved. Trimming left V 2 bases short and J 2 bases short, with 9 bases between. The CDR3 runs to 13 residues. The germline V gene has CDR1 DFQATT and CDR2 SNEGSKA (reference sequence). The CDR3 DNA is TGCAGTGCTAGATTGGTCATACAAGAGACCCAGTACTTC. It is translated as CSARLVIQETQYF.

The chain uses TRBV28 and TRBJ2-7; 8 nucleotides agree with TRBD2. This CDR3 region has 14 residues. Germline V gives CDR1 MDHEN, CDR2 SYDVKM. With 6 bases clipped from V and 3 bases from J, the junction kept 7 bases outside the gene matches. DNA of the CDR3: TGTGCCAGCAGCCTGCGGGAGGAGTTCTACGAGCAGTACTTC. Amino acids: CASSLREEFYEQYF.

This clonotype was observed a few times. This chain connects TRBV20-1 to TRBJ2-5, with D unclear. Per the germline V gene, CDR1 is DFQATT and CDR2 is SNEGSKA (reference sequence). Trimming took 3 bases from V and 2 from J, leaving 10 bases between them. This CDR3 has 13 amino acids. The DNA of the CDR3 is TGCAGTGCTAGTCGGCAGCCTCAAGAGACCCAGTACTTC. Translating gives CSASRQPQETQYF.

The gene calls are TRBV10-3 and TRBJ1-2; D is unclear. The CDR3 has 12 residues. V was clipped by 4 bases and J by 6 bases, with 9 bases between them. Germline V gene lookup returns CDR1 ENHRY and CDR2 SYGVKD. CDR3 residues: CAISGIGNGYTF. The CDR3 nucleotides read TGTGCCATCAGTGGGATAGGGAATGGCTACACCTTC.

V gene TRBV2 combines with J gene TRBJ1-5; 7 bases agree with TRBD1. CDR3 length: 14 amino acids. Germline V lookup: CDR1 SNHLY, CDR2 FYNNEI. Unmatched junction bases numbered 6, after V lost 7 bases and J lost 3 bases. CDR3 coding DNA: TGTGCCAGCAAGGGGGACAGTGTCAATCAGCCCCAGCATTTT. The encoded protein is CASKGDSVNQPQHF.

V gene TRBV12-3 or TRBV12-4 combines with J gene TRBJ2-7; unclear D gene. The CDR3 is made up of 13 amino acids. With 6 bases removed from V and 4 bases from J, the gap between germline ends came to 13 bases. The CDR3, as DNA: TGTGCCAGCAGCCTGGATGTCCAGTACGAGCAGTACTTC. It translates to CASSLDVQYEQYF.

In nucleotides, the CDR3 is TGCAGTGCTTCCGAACTGACAGGGAGACAGGTTCCCTACGAGCAGTACTTC. As protein: CSASELTGRQVPYEQYF. The chain employs TRBV20-1 and TRBJ2-7, with 7 nucleotides matching TRBD1. The V and J ends lost 5 bases and 2 bases, in that order; junction bases with no gene match: 18. CDR3 length equals 17 residues. Germline V CDR1 and CDR2: DFQATT, SNEGSKA (reference sequence).